The next 9 T cell receptor beta chains were all read from a single sample in a study of T cells expressing NK-cell markers. TCRdb reprocessed the 5' RACE reads; each CDR3 protein has one entry and no DNA is given. This sample's table has around 15,000 distinct CDR3 sequences. Sequenced: blood T cells: a sorted CD56 or NKG2C T cell subset, CD4+ or CD8+ T cells, or bulk PBMC T cells (not recorded which). These receptors were obtained from a man aged 18-70 years in good health.

The rearrangement links TRBV7-2 to TRBJ2-2. In germline, CDR1 is SGHTA, CDR2 FQGNSA. This CDR3 has 13 residues. CDR3 amino acids: CASSPQRTGELFF.

The rearrangement uses TRBV4-1 and TRBJ2-2; the TRBD1 assignment by TCRdb is unverifiable without DNA. The CDR3 totals 15 residues. Germline V lookup: CDR1 MGHRA, CDR2 YSYEKL. The CDR3 loop reads CASSPRLEGTGELFF.

This chain uses TRBV29-1 with TRBJ1-1. The CDR3 is 13 amino acids. Germline V gives CDR1 SQVTM, CDR2 ANQGSEA. Here the CDR3 reads CSVEWRRATEAFF. The entire variable domain, with the rest obtained from reference TRBV29-1 and TRBJ1-1, is as follows: SAVISQKPSRDICQRGTSLTIQCQVDSQVTMMFWYRQQPGQSLTLIATANQGSEATYESGFVIDKFPISRPNLTFSTLTVSNMSPEDSSIYLCSVEWRRATEAFFGQGTRLTVV.

The rearrangement links TRBV12-3 or TRBV12-4 to TRBJ2-7; TCRdb selects TRBD1, and the lack of DNA leaves this call unchecked. The CDR3 is made up of 16 amino acids. The CDR3 reads CASSRREGRNRNEQYF.

The gene calls are TRBV11-2 and TRBJ2-1; the TRBD1 assignment by TCRdb is unverifiable without DNA. The germline CDR1 and CDR2 sequences are SGHAT and FQNNGV. This CDR3 contains 13 residues. The CDR3 reads CASSLDLTGEQFF.

CDR3 region: CASSPRRGGAIQYF. The rearrangement uses TRBV12-3 or TRBV12-4 and TRBJ2-4; TCRdb lists TRBD1, though no DNA is available to test this call. There are 14 residues in the CDR3.

The chain is built from TRBV6-2 or TRBV6-3 and TRBJ1-2. Germline V gene lookup returns CDR1 MNHEY and CDR2 SVGEGT. The CDR3 loop spans 14 amino acids. CDR3: CASRPLGSNYGYTF.

The V gene is TRBV6-2 or TRBV6-3, the J gene TRBJ2-1; absent DNA, TCRdb's TRBD1 call cannot be checked. The CDR3 extends over 16 amino acids. Germline CDR1 is MNHEY and CDR2 is SVGEGT. CDR3 region: CASSPGPRFLNNEQFF.

J is TRBJ2-5 and V is TRBV6-5; as DNA is missing, the TRBD2 call by TCRdb cannot be tested. The CDR3 spans 15 residues. Germline loops: CDR1 MNHEY, CDR2 SVGAGI. CDR3 region: CASSYAGGSSETQYF.